This TCR beta chain is from a study of cytotoxic CD8 clonotypes in ibrutinib-treated CLL. The overall study: Responses: roughly 24 partial, 2 complete; after median roughly 68 months, around 14 stayed remitted, roughly 12 progressed. Study results and caveats: While tracking circulating CD8+ T-cell counts, baseline clonality exceeded that of age-matched healthy donors.

As to this clone: Its antigen is not known.

With sequencing, the targeted depth ranged from 1 in 200,000 to 1 in 1 million T cells. Generated by immunoSEQ multiplex PCR, the TCRdb table keeps only in-frame clones and is missing some. Here the sample spans some 350,000 clones, roughly 71% being singletons. With cryopreserved PBMCs as the source, roughly 1.8 micrograms of genomic DNA went to TCR beta libraries. Trimming took 1 base from V and 4 from J, leaving 17 bases between them. The germline V gene encodes CDR1 MGHRA and CDR2 YSYEKL. CDR3 length: 17 amino acids. The TCR sequence derives from a human donor with chronic lymphocytic leukemia. This sample comprised PBMCs, obtained after 36 months of ibrutinib treatment. The chain is built from TRBV4-1 and TRBJ2-1; D is undetermined. CDR3 bases: TGCGCCAGCAGCCAAGTTCTGGGCCAGTCGACTTACAATGAGCAGTTCTTC. Encoded protein: CASSQVLGQSTYNEQFF.